The rows below give T cell receptor beta chains drawn from one sample of a study of shared clonotypes between healthy human individuals. Only in-frame clones appear in the TCRdb table, and some are missing; sequencing was by immunoSEQ multiplex PCR. Here the sample spans around 1.1 million clones, approximately 80% being singletons. Sequencing input: memory CD4+ T cells from PBMCs. The receptors originated from a man between 18 and 35 years old in good health. Some clones in this sample may be carry-over from other donors' samples. CDR3s include the opening cysteine and the closing phenylalanine or tryptophan. The D gene is left open where the match is weak. Expanded clones are given a class, and other clones once, few, many or no size at all.

j_call d_call clone_size v_call cdr3_length cdr3_nt cdr3_aa
TRBJ1-1 NA NA TRBV27 13 TGTGCCAGCAGTTTGAAGGGTTTGGCTGAAGCTTTCTTT CASSLKGLAEAFF
TRBJ2-7 NA once TRBV29-1 11 TGCAGCGTTAACGCTGGCTACGAGCAGTACTTC CSVNAGYEQYF
TRBJ2-1 NA NA TRBV28 11 TGTGCCAGCAGTTTAATCGATGAGCAGTTCTTC CASSLIDEQFF
TRBJ2-3 TRBD2 NA TRBV30 15 TGTGCCTGGAGATTCCCGGGACTAGCGGTACATACGCAGTATTTT CAWRFPGLAVHTQYF
TRBJ2-5 NA NA TRBV7-3 14 TGTGCCAGCAGCTTAAGTGACGGGAGTGAGACCCAGTACTTC CASSLSDGSETQYF
TRBJ1-2 TRBD1 NA TRBV7-2 14 TGTGCCAGCACCCGGGGGGACAGGGTTCATGGCTACACCTTC CASTRGDRVHGYTF
TRBJ2-3 NA NA TRBV27 15 TGTGCCAGCAGTACCTCTAGGGATCCTACAGATACGCAGTATTTT CASSTSRDPTDTQYF
TRBJ2-2 NA once TRBV9 16 TGTGCCAGCAGCGCGAGGGGGGAGATAGGCACCGGGGAGCTGTTTTTT CASSARGEIGTGELFF
TRBJ2-1 NA NA TRBV14 13 TGTGCCAGCAGCCAAGATGGAGGGTACGAGCAGTTCTTC CASSQDGGYEQFF
TRBJ1-3 NA NA TRBV6-1 15 TGTGCCAGCAGTGAACCTCATCACTCTGGAAACACCATATATTTT CASSEPHHSGNTIYF
TRBJ1-6 TRBD1 NA TRBV5-1 14 TGCGCCAGCAGCCCCGGACAGGGTAATTCACCCCTCCACTTT CASSPGQGNSPLHF
TRBJ1-5 NA NA TRBV2 13 TGTGCCAGCGAGACGGGGCGAGGTCAGCCCCAGCATTTT CASETGRGQPQHF
TRBJ1-4 NA NA TRBV6-1 13 TGTGCCAGCAGCCGGGACCGGCCTGAAAAACTGTTTTTT CASSRDRPEKLFF
TRBJ2-1 NA NA TRBV28 12 TGTGCCAGCAGTTTAATAGACAATGAGCAGTTCTTC CASSLIDNEQFF
TRBJ1-4 NA NA TRBV5-1 14 TGCGCCAGCAGCTTTACCGCAACTAATGAAAAACTGTTTTTT CASSFTATNEKLFF
TRBJ1-2 NA NA TRBV5-4 14 TGTGCCAGCAGCTTCAGGGGTGGTAACTATGGCTACACCTTC CASSFRGGNYGYTF
TRBJ1-3 NA NA TRBV6-5 13 TGTGCCAGCAGTTATGGCAGAGGAAACACCATATATTTT CASSYGRGNTIYF
TRBJ1-2 TRBD1 NA TRBV12-5 15 TGTGCTAGTGGCACCCTTCGACAGGGGGCGCGTGGCTACACCTTC CASGTLRQGARGYTF
TRBJ1-2 NA NA TRBV4-1 15 TGCGCCAGCAGCCTAACCCGACGGGAGAACTATGGCTACACCTTC CASSLTRRENYGYTF
TRBJ1-2 NA NA TRBV5-1 14 TGCGCCAGCAGCCCAGCCCGGGCCGAATATGGCTACACCTTC CASSPARAEYGYTF
TRBJ2-2 NA NA TRBV21-1 19 TGTGCCAGCAGCGCTAAAGGGCTCTCCTTTGGACAGAACACCGGGGAGCTGTTTTTT CASSAKGLSFGQNTGELFF
TRBJ1-2 NA few TRBV9 12 TGTGCCAGCAGCGAGGGGACTCGTGGCTACACCTTC CASSEGTRGYTF
TRBJ2-7 NA NA TRBV11-2 14 TGTGCCAGCAGCTTAGGTCGGGGCCCCTACGAGCAGTACTTC CASSLGRGPYEQYF
TRBJ1-6 TRBD1 NA TRBV5-8 16 TGTGCCAGCACCGCTCGATACAGGGGTAACAATTCACCCCTCCACTTT CASTARYRGNNSPLHF
TRBJ2-2 TRBD1 once TRBV5-1 15 TGCGCCAGCAGCCCGACAGGGGGGAACACCGGGGAGCTGTTTTTT CASSPTGGNTGELFF
TRBJ1-1 NA NA TRBV9 16 TGTGCCAGCAGCGTAGTGAGTACGCCGGGTTTGACTGAAGCTTTCTTT CASSVVSTPGLTEAFF
TRBJ2-7 TRBD2 once TRBV4-2 13 TGTGCCAGCAGCCCCCGGGAGGGCTACGAGCAGTACTTC CASSPREGYEQYF
TRBJ1-5 NA NA TRBV4-3 13 TGCGCCAGCAGCCAAATGCAGGGCCAGCCCCAGCATTTT CASSQMQGQPQHF
TRBJ2-6 NA few TRBV30 19 TGTGCCTGGGCAGAAGAAGGAGAAGCCCTCTGGGCTGGGGCCAACGTCCTGACTTTC CAWAEEGEALWAGANVLTF
TRBJ1-2 TRBD1 NA TRBV7-9 16 TGTGCCAGCAGCTTAGTATTTGGACAGGGGGACTATGGCTACACCTTC CASSLVFGQGDYGYTF
TRBJ2-5 TRBD2 NA TRBV28 15 TGTGCCAGCAGCGGAGCGGGGAAAAACCAAGAGACCCAGTACTTC CASSGAGKNQETQYF
TRBJ2-2 NA NA TRBV11-3 15 TGTGCCAGCAGCTTAGGTCCCGGCTCGGCCGGGGAGCTGTTTTTT CASSLGPGSAGELFF
TRBJ2-3 TRBD2 many TRBV30 14 TGTGCCTCCAAATTAGCGGGAGCGAGAGATACGCAGTATTTT CASKLAGARDTQYF